The 15 T cell receptor beta chains in this list originate from one sample, sequenced in a study of CD8 T cells in ankylosing spondylitis. A single record per CDR3 protein comes from TCRdb applying MiXCR to the 5' RACE reads. The table has roughly 230,000 distinct CDR3 sequences, 15% to 20% seen once; the top ten hold about a third. Sequenced sample: blood, either unsorted or a sorted T cell fraction (not recorded which). The receptor source for this set is a male donor with ankylosing spondylitis or in good health (not recorded which).

This clonotype was detected only a few times. The rearrangement uses TRBV11-2 and TRBJ2-7; D uncertain. The length of the CDR3 is 15 residues. Germline CDR1 SGHAT, CDR2 FQNNGV. The ends were cut back, 5 bases at V and 1 base at J, with 15 bases in the middle. The CDR3 nucleotides are TGTGCCAGCAGCCGGAGATTAGGGAATTCCTACGAGCAGTACTTC. Translation gives CASSRRLGNSYEQYF.

The V and J genes are TRBV20-1 and TRBJ2-3, with a possible D match to TRBD2 (6 bases). Germline CDR1 and CDR2: DFQATT and SNEGSKA (reference sequence). V lost 0 bases to trimming and J lost 6 bases, with 7 bases between them. The CDR3 contains 12 residues. CDR3 amino acids: CSARDREDTQYF. CDR3 in DNA: TGCAGTGCTAGAGATCGGGAGGATACGCAGTATTTT.

This clonotype was found many times. The chain carries TRBV10-3 and TRBJ1-3; D possibly corresponds to TRBD1 (5 bases). There are 13 residues in the CDR3. Germline V lookup: CDR1 ENHRY, CDR2 SYGVKD. Deletions cut 9 bases from V and 0 bases from J, with 9 bases between. The CDR3 loop reads CAIPGPSGNTIYF. CDR3 nucleotide sequence: TGTGCCATTCCGGGGCCCTCTGGAAACACCATATATTTT.

CDR3 coding DNA: TGCAGTGCTAGGTCCGGAATGGCCTACGAGCAGTACTTC. Its protein is CSARSGMAYEQYF. The chain has TRBV20-1 and TRBJ2-7; D not resolved. V was trimmed by 3 bases and J by 2 bases, leaving 11 bases between them. The CDR3 contains 13 residues. Germline V gene data show CDR1 as DFQATT and CDR2 as SNEGSKA (reference sequence).

The sample holds a few counts of this clonotype. The DNA of the CDR3 is TGTGCCAGCAGCTTAACCACAGTCGACCCTGAAGCTTTCTTT. Translating gives CASSLTTVDPEAFF. This rearrangement joins TRBV7-6 to TRBJ1-1; D not certain. The CDR3 is 14 amino acids. V was cut by 2 bases and J by 6 bases, with 13 bases left in between. CDR1 SGHVS and CDR2 FNYEAQ come from the germline V gene.

In this sample, this clonotype turned up many times. V and J are TRBV29-1 and TRBJ2-3; the D gene is possibly TRBD1 (6 bases). V was cut by 6 bases and J by 2 bases, with 12 bases left in between. The CDR3 covers 13 residues. Germline V gives CDR1 SQVTM, CDR2 ANQGSEA. The CDR3 bases are TGCAGCGTAGAACAGGGAACCACAGATACGCAGTATTTT. This translates into CSVEQGTTDTQYF.

This clonotype was found once. The chain is built from TRBV9 and TRBJ2-1; 9 bases agree with TRBD2. V lost 4 bases and J lost 8; bases outside the gene matches: 19. The CDR3 runs 18 residues. Germline V lookup: CDR1 SGDLS, CDR2 YYNGEE. CDR3 sequence reads: CASSPRGRLAGSGDEQFF. The DNA for the CDR3 is TGTGCCAGCAGCCCTCGAGGGCGGCTAGCGGGAAGCGGGGATGAGCAGTTCTTC.

This clonotype has a count of ten or more. The gene calls are TRBV5-1 and TRBJ2-1; possibly TRBD2 for D (7 bases). CDR1 and CDR2 (germline): SGHRS, YFSETQ. Trimming removed 1 base at V and 0 bases at J, with 11 bases between. The CDR3 runs to 16 residues. CDR3 amino acids: CASSLIRGASYNEQFF. The CDR3, as DNA: TGCGCCAGCAGCTTGATCCGGGGGGCCTCCTACAATGAGCAGTTCTTC.

The chain recombines TRBV4-3 with TRBJ2-5; the D is unclear. Germline CDR1 and CDR2: LGHNA and YSLEER. The CDR3 extends over 13 amino acids. V lost 1 base and J lost 1, with 4 bases in between. CDR3 in amino acids: CASSQGFQETQYF. The CDR3 nucleotides are TGCGCCAGCAGCCAAGGCTTCCAAGAGACCCAGTACTTC.

This clonotype has ten or more counts. The rearrangement joins TRBV29-1 to TRBJ1-2; D is undetermined. Germline CDR1 and CDR2: SQVTM and ANQGSEA. Trimming pared 7 bases from V and 6 bases from J, leaving 15 bases between. This CDR3 comprises 12 residues. The CDR3 nucleotides read TGCAGCGAAAGAAATAGGGAGGATGGCTACACCTTC. Its protein is CSERNREDGYTF.

The J gene is TRBJ1-3, the V gene TRBV15; 8 bases are a match to TRBD1. With 0 bases clipped from V and 0 bases from J, the junction kept 10 bases outside the gene matches. CDR1 and CDR2 (germline): LNHNV, YYDKDF (reference sequence). The CDR3 consists of 19 residues. Here the CDR3 reads CATSREGQGVLSSGNTIYF. The CDR3 DNA reads TGTGCCACCAGCAGAGAAGGACAGGGAGTCTTGAGCTCTGGAAACACCATATATTTT.

This clonotype was counted between two and nine times. This chain links TRBV27 with TRBJ2-1; 11 bases fit TRBD2. J lost 7 bases, V lost 3 bases, and 5 bases had no gene match. This CDR3 comprises 15 residues. Germline values: CDR1 MNHEY, CDR2 SMNVEV (reference sequence). The CDR3 loop reads CASSLETSGNNEQFF. DNA for the CDR3: TGTGCCAGCAGTTTGGAGACTAGCGGGAATAATGAGCAGTTCTTC.

This clonotype was detected only a few times. The chain couples TRBV12-3 or TRBV12-4 to TRBJ2-2, with 9 bases aligning to TRBD2. There are 18 residues in the CDR3. J was trimmed by 5 bases and V by 1 base; bases with no gene match: 11. The CDR3 coding sequence is TGTGCCAGCAGTTTAGTAGGATTAGCGGGAGTAGTAACCGGGGAGCTGTTTTTT. Amino acid sequence: CASSLVGLAGVVTGELFF.

In its sample, this clonotype was seen many times. This rearrangement joins TRBV6-4 to TRBJ2-3, with TRBD2 matching over 7 bases. Trimming cost V 3 bases and J 3 bases; bases outside gene matches: 3. The length of the CDR3 is 14 residues. Looked up from germline, CDR1 is MRHNA and CDR2 is SNTAGT. CDR3 nucleotide sequence: TGTGCCAGCAGTGAGACGGGAGGAACAGATACGCAGTATTTT. Amino acid sequence: CASSETGGTDTQYF.

This clonotype was counted only a few times. V is TRBV6-1 and J is TRBJ2-7; 10 nucleotides line up with TRBD1. CDR1 is MNHNS and CDR2 is SASEGT in the germline V gene. The J segment lost 3 bases and the V segment lost 7 bases, leaving 9 bases of the junction unmatched. This CDR3 region has 15 residues. CDR3 protein: CASNERGQGFYEQYF. The CDR3 DNA reads as TGTGCCAGCAACGAAAGGGGACAGGGGTTCTACGAGCAGTACTTC.